This record looks at one T cell receptor (beta chain) sequence and its context. Per the original methods: Samples ranged from about 20,000 to 750,000 TCRs, with a median of about 96,000. TCRdb used MiXCR to reprocess the RACE reads, holding one entry per CDR3 protein. Here the V and J calls rest on TCRdb's processing, not on the authors' analysis. The sample lists about 69,000 distinct CDR3 sequences; 10% to 13% were seen once. The sample is drawn from a study of human T cells and chemical hapten exposure. Overall study: The cohort included alopecia areata under or over 50% scalp, totalis and universalis. Slight volume differences across pooled libraries mainly accounted for varying per-sample TCR yields.

The sample's time point: patch test 2, 6 weeks after DPC sensitization. The treatment is: therapeutic diphenylcyclopropenone sensitization with weekly scalp DPC. CDR1 MNHNS and CDR2 SASEGT come from the germline V gene. The V and J ends lost 1 base and 1 base respectively, with 4 bases between them. The CDR3 covers 14 residues. Source: whole blood, taken in connection with sensitization to the hapten diphenylcyclopropenone (DPC). This rearrangement joins TRBV6-1 to TRBJ1-4; D is ambiguous. The clonotype was recovered from a woman aged 45-60 years with alopecia areata. Some clones in this sample may be carry-over from other donors' samples. The CDR3 protein is CASSEGGTNEKLFF. The CDR3 bases are TGTGCCAGCAGTGAAGGGGGAACTAATGAAAAACTGTTTTTT.